This T cell receptor (beta chain) was documented in a study of blood T cell repertoires in COVID-19. Study background: The United States, Italy and Spain supplied acute and convalescent COVID-19 samples.

The authors' processing: Reference gene primer amplification gave estimated nucleated cell counts. The table came from immunoSEQ multiplex PCR; TCRdb's copy has only in-frame clones and leaves some out. V, J and clone size are those of that table, while D and trimming were read from the DNA. The sample has hundreds of thousands of clones; about four fifths are singletons. J gave up 3 bases and V 2 bases, and 4 bases lay outside the gene matches. The CDR3 has 14 residues. CDR1 and CDR2 from the germline V gene are SGHDT and YYEEEE. The sample consisted of peripheral blood. This rearrangement joins TRBV5-6 to TRBJ1-2; 7 nucleotides align to TRBD1. The receptor's source is a man older than 75 with acute or convalescent COVID-19. In DNA, the CDR3 is TGTGCCAGCAGCTTATCAGGGGGACACTATGGCTACACCTTC. This encodes CASSLSGGHYGYTF.